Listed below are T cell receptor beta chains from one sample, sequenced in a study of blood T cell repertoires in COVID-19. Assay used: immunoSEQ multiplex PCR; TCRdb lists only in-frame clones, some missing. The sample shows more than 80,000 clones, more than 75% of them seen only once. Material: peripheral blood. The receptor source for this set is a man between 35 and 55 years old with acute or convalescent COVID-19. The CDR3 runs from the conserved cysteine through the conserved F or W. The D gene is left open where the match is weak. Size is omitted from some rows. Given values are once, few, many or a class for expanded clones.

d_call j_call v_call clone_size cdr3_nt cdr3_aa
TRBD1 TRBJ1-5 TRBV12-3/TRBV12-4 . TGTGCCAGCAGAGGGGGCAGATTTCAGCCCCAGCATTTT CASRGGRFQPQHF
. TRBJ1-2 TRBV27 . TGTGCCAGCAGTGGGGGGACCAGGGGCTACACCTTC CASSGGTRGYTF
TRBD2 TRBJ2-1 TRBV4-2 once TGTGCCAGCAGCCAAGATTGGCGCGGGAGGGGGGGTGAGCAGTTCTTC CASSQDWRGRGGEQFF
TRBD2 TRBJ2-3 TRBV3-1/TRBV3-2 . TGTGCCAGCAGCCCCCTAGCGGGATCCCCTACAGATACGCAGTATTTT CASSPLAGSPTDTQYF
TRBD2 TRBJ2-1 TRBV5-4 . TGTGCCAGCAGCTTGGGACTAGCGGGAGATGAGCAGTTCTTC CASSLGLAGDEQFF
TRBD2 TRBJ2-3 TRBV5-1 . TGCGCCAGCAGCTTGGCTAGCGGGGGGATAGATACGCAGTATTTT CASSLASGGIDTQYF
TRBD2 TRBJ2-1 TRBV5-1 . TGCGCCAGCAGCTTGGAACGTAGCGGGAGATACAATGAGCAGTTCTTC CASSLERSGRYNEQFF
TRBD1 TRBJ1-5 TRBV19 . TGTGCCAGTAGTCCTGGACAGGGGGCTGATCAGCCCCAGCATTTT CASSPGQGADQPQHF
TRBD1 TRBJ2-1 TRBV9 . TGTGCCAGCAGCGTAGAGACAGGGGGTAACAAAGGGCGAAACAATGAGCAGTTCTTC CASSVETGGNKGRNNEQFF
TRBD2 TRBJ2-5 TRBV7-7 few TGTGCTAGCAGCTTTACTAGCGGGGGGGCCCTAGAGACCCAGTACTTC CASSFTSGGALETQYF
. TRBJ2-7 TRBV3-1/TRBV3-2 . TGTGCCAGCAGCCAAGGGCTAGCCAAAGCCTACGAGCAGTACTTC CASSQGLAKAYEQYF
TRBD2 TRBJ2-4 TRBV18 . TGTGCCAGCTCACCTCAGCGGGAGGGTTCTATAGAGTACTTC CASSPQREGSIEYF
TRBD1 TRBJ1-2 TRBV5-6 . TGTGCCAGCAGCTTGGTGGTCCGGGACAGGGATTATTATGGCTACACCTTC CASSLVVRDRDYYGYTF
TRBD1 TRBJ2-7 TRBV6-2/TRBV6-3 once TGTGCCAGCAGTTACCCAAGACAGGGCGTTTCCTCCTACGAGCAGTACTTC CASSYPRQGVSSYEQYF
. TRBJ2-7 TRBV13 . TGTGCCAGCAGCTTAGGATGGGCGGGGGCAAAGGGTTACGAGCAGTACTTC CASSLGWAGAKGYEQYF
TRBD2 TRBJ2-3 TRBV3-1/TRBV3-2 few TGTGCCAGCAGCCAAGATTGGGCGGGAGGCGGAGATACGCAGTATTTT CASSQDWAGGGDTQYF
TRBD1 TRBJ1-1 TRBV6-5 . TGTGCCATTGCGAGGGACAGGGACACTGAAGCTTTCTTT CAIARDRDTEAFF
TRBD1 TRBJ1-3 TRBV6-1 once TGTGCCAGCAGTGAAGTAGGGTCCGGCAGGGGGCTTTTAGGAAACACCATATATTTT CASSEVGSGRGLLGNTIYF
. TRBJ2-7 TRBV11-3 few TGTGCCAGCAGCCGCAGCGGCTACGAGCAGTACTTC CASSRSGYEQYF
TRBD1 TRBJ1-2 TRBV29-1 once TGCAGCGTTGAAGGACAGGGGAAAGGCTATGGCTACACCTTC CSVEGQGKGYGYTF
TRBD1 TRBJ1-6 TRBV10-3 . TGTGCCATCAATCAGGGGGCAGGTTCACCCCTCCACTTT CAINQGAGSPLHF
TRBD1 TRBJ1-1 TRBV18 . TGTGCCAGCTCACCGGACAGGGGTGGTTGGAACACTGAAGCTTTCTTT CASSPDRGGWNTEAFF
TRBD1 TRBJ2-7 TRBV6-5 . TGTGCCACTACAGGGGCCTACGAGCAGTACTTC CATTGAYEQYF
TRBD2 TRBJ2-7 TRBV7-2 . TGTGCCAGCAGCTTAGCAGTCCGGGCGGGGGTGATCCCCTACGAGCAGTACTTC CASSLAVRAGVIPYEQYF
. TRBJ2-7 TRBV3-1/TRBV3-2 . TGTGCCAGCAGCCAAGCTTTAAGGGGGGAGCAGTACTTC CASSQALRGEQYF
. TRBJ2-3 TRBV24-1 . TGTGCCACCAGTGATGGCCCGGGAGATACGCAGTATTTT CATSDGPGDTQYF
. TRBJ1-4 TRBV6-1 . TGTGCCAGCAGTGAAGCTGGTGGGGCGGCTAATGAAAAACTGTTTTTT CASSEAGGAANEKLFF
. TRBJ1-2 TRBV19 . TGTGCCAGTAGTCCACGGGGGACGGCGATTGGGGGCTACACCTTC CASSPRGTAIGGYTF
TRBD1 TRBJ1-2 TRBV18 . TGTGCCAGCTCTCAACAGGGGGCCAACTATGGCTACACCTTC CASSQQGANYGYTF
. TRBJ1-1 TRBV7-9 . TGTGCCAGCAGCTTGTCTTTTCGGGACACTGAAGCTTTCTTT CASSLSFRDTEAFF
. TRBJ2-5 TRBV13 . TGTGCCAGCAGCTTAGGCGGCCAGGGTGGGGAGACCCAGTACTTC CASSLGGQGGETQYF
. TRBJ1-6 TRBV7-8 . TGTGCCAGCAGCTTAGGGGCACCGAATAATTCACCCCTCCACTTT CASSLGAPNNSPLHF
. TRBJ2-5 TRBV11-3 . TGTGCCAGCAGCTTATCGTCGCGAGAGACCCAGTACTTC CASSLSSRETQYF
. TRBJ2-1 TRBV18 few TGTGCCAGCTCACCATCGAGGAGCTCCTACAATGAGCAGTTCTTC CASSPSRSSYNEQFF
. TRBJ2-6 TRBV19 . TGTGCCAGTAGGGCGGGACCAAGCTCTGGGGCCAACGTCCTGACTTTC CASRAGPSSGANVLTF
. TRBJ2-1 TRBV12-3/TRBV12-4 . TGTGCCAGCAGTCTACAGTTCTTC CASSLQFF
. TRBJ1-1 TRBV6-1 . TGTGCCAGCAGTGAGGAGACCCAAACTGAAGCTTTCTTT CASSEETQTEAFF